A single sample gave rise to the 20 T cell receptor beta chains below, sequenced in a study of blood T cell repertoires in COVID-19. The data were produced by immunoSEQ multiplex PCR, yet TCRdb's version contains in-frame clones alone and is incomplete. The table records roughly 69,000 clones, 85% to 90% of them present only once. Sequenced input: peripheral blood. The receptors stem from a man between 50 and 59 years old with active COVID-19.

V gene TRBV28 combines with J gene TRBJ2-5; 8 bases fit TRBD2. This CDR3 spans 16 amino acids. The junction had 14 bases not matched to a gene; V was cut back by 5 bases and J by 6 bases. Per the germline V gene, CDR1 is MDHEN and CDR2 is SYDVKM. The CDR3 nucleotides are TGTGCCAGCAGTCCCGCCGGGACTAGTCACGGAAAGACCCAGTACTTC. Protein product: CASSPAGTSHGKTQYF. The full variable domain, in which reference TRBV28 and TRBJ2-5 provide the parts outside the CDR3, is DVKVTQSSRYLVKRTGEKVFLECVQDMDHENMFWYRQDPGLGLRLIYFSYDVKMKEKGDIPEGYSVSREKKERFSLILESASTNQTSMYLCASSPAGTSHGKTQYFGPGTRLLVL.

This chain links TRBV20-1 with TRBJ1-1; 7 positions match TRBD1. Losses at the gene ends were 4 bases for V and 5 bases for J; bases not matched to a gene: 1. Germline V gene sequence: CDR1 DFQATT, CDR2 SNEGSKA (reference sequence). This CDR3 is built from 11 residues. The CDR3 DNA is TGCAGTGCTACAGGGGGTACTGAAGCTTTCTTT. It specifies CSATGGTEAFF.

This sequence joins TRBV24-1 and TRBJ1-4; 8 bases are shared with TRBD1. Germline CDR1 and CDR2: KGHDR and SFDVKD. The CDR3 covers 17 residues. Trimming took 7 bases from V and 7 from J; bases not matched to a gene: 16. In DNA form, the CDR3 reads TGTGCCACCAGCGAGACAGGGGATCGTTACGGAGGTGAAAAACTGTTTTTT. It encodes CATSETGDRYGGEKLFF.

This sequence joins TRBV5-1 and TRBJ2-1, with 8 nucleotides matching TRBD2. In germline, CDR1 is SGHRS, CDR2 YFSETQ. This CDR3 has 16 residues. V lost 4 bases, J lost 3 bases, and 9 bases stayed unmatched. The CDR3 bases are TGCGCCAGCAGCCCACGACTTAGCGGGGACTACAATGAGCAGTTCTTC. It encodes CASSPRLSGDYNEQFF.

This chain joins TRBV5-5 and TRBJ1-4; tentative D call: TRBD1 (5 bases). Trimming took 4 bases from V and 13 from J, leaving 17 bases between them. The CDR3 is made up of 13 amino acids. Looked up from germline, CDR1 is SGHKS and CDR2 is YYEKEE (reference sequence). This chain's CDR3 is CASSLMTDSGLFF. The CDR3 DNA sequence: TGTGCCAGCAGCCTCATGACAGATTCGGGACTGTTTTTT. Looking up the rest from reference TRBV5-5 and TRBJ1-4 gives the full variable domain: DAGVTQSPTHLIKTRGQQVTLRCSPISGHKSVSWYQQVLGQGPQFIFQYYEKEERGRGNFPDRFSARQFPNYSSELNVNALLLGDSALYLCASSLMTDSGLFFGSGTQLSVL.

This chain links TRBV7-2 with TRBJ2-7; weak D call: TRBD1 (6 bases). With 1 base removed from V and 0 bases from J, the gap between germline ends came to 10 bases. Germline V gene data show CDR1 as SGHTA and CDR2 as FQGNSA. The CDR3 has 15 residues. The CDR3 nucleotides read TGTGCCAGCAGCTTAGTCCCGGACAGCTCCTACGAGCAGTACTTC. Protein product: CASSLVPDSSYEQYF.

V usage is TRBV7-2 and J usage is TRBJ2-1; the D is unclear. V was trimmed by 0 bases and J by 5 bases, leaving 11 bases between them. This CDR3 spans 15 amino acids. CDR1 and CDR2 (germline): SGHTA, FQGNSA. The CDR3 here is CASSLAWSGNNEQFF. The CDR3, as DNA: TGTGCCAGCAGCTTAGCGTGGTCAGGAAACAATGAGCAGTTCTTC.

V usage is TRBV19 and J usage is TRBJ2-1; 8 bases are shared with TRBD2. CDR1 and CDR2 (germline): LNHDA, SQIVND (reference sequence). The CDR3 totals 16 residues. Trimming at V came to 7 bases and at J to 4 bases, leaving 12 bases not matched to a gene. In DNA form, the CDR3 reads TGTGCCAGTACCGGGGGGGGAGGGTACCAATACAATGAGCAGTTCTTC. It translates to CASTGGGGYQYNEQFF.

In DNA form, the CDR3 reads TGCGCCAGCAGCCATTTGGGACTAGCGGACAATGAGCAGTTCTTC. Translated: CASSHLGLADNEQFF. The rearrangement uses TRBV4-1 and TRBJ2-1, with 11 bases identical to TRBD2. CDR1 MGHRA and CDR2 YSYEKL come from the germline V gene. This CDR3 region has 15 residues. V shed 3 bases, J shed 5 bases, and the junction held 3 bases outside the gene matches.

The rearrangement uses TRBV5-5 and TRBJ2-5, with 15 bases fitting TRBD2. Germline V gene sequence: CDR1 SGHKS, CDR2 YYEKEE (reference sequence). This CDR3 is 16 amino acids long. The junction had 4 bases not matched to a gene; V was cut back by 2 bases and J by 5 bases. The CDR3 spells CASSLGLAGGGETQYF. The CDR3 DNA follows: TGTGCCAGCAGCTTAGGACTAGCGGGAGGGGGGGAGACCCAGTACTTC.

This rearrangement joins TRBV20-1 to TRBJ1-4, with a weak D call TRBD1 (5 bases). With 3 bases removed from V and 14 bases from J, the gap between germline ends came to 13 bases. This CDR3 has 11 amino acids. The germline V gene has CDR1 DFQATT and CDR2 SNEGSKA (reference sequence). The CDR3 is CSASPGGVLFF. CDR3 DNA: TGCAGTGCTAGTCCGGGGGGAGTTCTGTTTTTT.

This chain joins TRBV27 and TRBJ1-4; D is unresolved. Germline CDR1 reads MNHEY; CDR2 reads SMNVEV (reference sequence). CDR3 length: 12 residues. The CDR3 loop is CSGPHPDEKLFF. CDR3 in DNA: TGTAGTGGGCCACACCCTGATGAAAAACTGTTTTTT.

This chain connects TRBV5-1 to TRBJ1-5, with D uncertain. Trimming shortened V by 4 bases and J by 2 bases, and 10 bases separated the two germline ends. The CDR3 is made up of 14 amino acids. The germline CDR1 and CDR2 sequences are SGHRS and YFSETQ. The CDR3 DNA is TGCGCCAGCAGCCTGTTGGGCGGCAATCAGCCCCAGCATTTT. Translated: CASSLLGGNQPQHF.

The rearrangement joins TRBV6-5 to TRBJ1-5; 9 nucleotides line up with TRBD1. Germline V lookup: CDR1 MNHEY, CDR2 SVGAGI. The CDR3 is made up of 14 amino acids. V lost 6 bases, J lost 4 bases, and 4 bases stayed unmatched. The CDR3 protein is CASSPGTGNQPQHF. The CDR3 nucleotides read TGTGCCAGCAGCCCCGGGACAGGGAATCAGCCCCAGCATTTT.

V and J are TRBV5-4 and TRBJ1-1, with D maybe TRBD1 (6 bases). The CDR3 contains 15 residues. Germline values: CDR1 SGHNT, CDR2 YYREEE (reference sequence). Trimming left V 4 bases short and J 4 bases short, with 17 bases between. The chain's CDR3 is CASSPLGGLATEAFF. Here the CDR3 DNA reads TGTGCCAGCAGCCCCCTAGGGGGTCTGGCCACTGAAGCTTTCTTT.

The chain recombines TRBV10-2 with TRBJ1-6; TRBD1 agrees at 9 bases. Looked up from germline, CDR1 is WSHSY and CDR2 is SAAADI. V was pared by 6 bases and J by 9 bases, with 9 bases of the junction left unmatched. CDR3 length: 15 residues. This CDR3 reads CASRVQGASISPLHF. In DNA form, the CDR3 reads TGCGCCAGCAGGGTACAGGGGGCTTCGATTTCACCCCTCCACTTT.

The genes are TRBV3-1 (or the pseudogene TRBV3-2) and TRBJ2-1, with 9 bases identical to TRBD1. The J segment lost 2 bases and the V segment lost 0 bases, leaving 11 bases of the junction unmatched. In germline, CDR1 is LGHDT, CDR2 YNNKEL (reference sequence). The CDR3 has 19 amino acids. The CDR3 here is CASSQDLFPGQGPYNEQFF. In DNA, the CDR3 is TGTGCCAGCAGCCAAGATTTATTTCCAGGACAGGGGCCCTACAATGAGCAGTTCTTC.

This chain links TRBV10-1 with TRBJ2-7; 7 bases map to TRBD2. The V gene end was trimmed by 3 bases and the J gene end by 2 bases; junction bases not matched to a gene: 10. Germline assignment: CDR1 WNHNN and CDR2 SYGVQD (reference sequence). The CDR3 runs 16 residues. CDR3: CASSELSGRVTYEQYF. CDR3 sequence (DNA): TGCGCCAGCAGTGAACTTAGCGGGCGGGTTACCTACGAGCAGTACTTC.

CDR3 DNA sequence: TGCAGTGTCTCGGACAGAGAGACCCAGTACTTC. It encodes CSVSDRETQYF. The chain carries TRBV20-1 and TRBJ2-5; D possibly corresponds to TRBD1 (6 bases). With 7 bases removed from V and 4 bases from J, the gap between germline ends came to 10 bases. Germline CDR1 reads DFQATT; CDR2 reads SNEGSKA (reference sequence). The CDR3 is made up of 11 amino acids.

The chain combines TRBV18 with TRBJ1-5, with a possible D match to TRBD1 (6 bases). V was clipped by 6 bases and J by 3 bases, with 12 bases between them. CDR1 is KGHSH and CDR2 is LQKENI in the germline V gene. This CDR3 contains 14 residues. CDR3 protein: CASSRYRDNQPQHF. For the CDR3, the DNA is TGTGCCAGCTCCCGTTACAGGGACAATCAGCCCCAGCATTTT. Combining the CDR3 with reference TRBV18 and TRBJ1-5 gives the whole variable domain NAGVMQNPRHLVRRRGQEARLRCSPMKGHSHVYWYRQLPEEGLKFMVYLQKENIIDESGMPKERFSAEFPKEGPSILRIQQVVRGDSAAYFCASSRYRDNQPQHFGDGTRLSIL.